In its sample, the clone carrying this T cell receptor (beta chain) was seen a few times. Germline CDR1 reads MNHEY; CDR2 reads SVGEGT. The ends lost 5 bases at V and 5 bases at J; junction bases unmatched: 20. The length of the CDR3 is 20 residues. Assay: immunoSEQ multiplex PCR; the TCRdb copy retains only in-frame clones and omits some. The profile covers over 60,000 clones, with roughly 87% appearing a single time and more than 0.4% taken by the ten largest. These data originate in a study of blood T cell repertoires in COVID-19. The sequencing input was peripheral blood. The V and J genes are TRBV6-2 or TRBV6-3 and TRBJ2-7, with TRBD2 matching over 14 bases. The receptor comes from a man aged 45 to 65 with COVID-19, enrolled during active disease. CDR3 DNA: TGTGCCAGCAGTAGAAAGGGGACTAGCGGGAGACAGCGGGGATGGAACGAGCAGTACTTC. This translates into CASSRKGTSGRQRGWNEQYF.